Listed here are 24 T cell receptor beta chains from one sample, sequenced in a study of cytomegalovirus exposure and HLA in healthy donors. The PCR employed 60 Vbeta primers together with 13 Jbeta primers. Sequencing was performed with immunoSEQ multiplex PCR; in TCRdb, only in-frame clones are kept and a portion is missing. The sample yields around 60,000 clones, of which the top ten take up approximately 5.1%. The sequencing input was PBMCs. The receptor set was obtained from a young man in good health and CMV-seropositive.

The rearrangement uses TRBV7-9 and TRBJ2-5; weak D call: TRBD1 (6 bases). The CDR3 runs to 13 residues. From germline, CDR1 is SEHNR and CDR2 FQNEAQ (reference sequence). V was clipped by 5 bases and J by 5 bases, with 12 bases between them. The chain's CDR3 is CASSRGQGETQYF. Written as DNA, the CDR3 is TGTGCCAGCAGCCGGGGCCAGGGGGAGACCCAGTACTTC.

A note on this clone: The junction differs from germline at one of its ends, possibly a read error. This sequence joins TRBV11-2 and TRBJ1-3, with 11 bases identical to TRBD1. The CDR3 totals 16 residues. Germline assignment: CDR1 SGHAT and CDR2 FQNNGV. CDR3 loop: CASSPRTGGLGNNIYF. The CDR3 nucleotides are TGTGCCAGCAGCCCGAGGACAGGGGGCCTAGGAAACAACATATATTTT.

The chain recombines TRBV5-1 with TRBJ2-5; no firm D call. Germline V CDR1 and CDR2: SGHRS, YFSETQ. The CDR3 consists of 11 residues. Trimming removed 3 bases at V and 2 bases at J, with 2 bases between. DNA of the CDR3: TGCGCCAGCAGCTCACAAGAGACCCAGTACTTC. As protein: CASSSQETQYF.

The gene calls are TRBV9 and TRBJ2-3, with TRBD2 as a possible D gene (5 bases). Germline CDR1 and CDR2: SGDLS and YYNGEE. V lost 3 bases, J lost 0 bases, and 11 bases lay in between. The CDR3 runs to 15 residues. The CDR3 sequence: CASSASGVSTDTQYF. Written as DNA, the CDR3 is TGTGCCAGCAGCGCCAGCGGAGTTAGCACAGATACGCAGTATTTT. Full variable domain (remainder filled in from reference TRBV9 and TRBJ2-3): DSGVTQTPKHLITATGQRVTLRCSPRSGDLSVYWYQQSLDQGLQFLIQYYNGEERAKGNILERFSAQQFPDLHSELNLSSLELGDSALYFCASSASGVSTDTQYFGPGTRLTVL.

The V call is TRBV7-2, the J call TRBJ2-7; 9 nucleotides match TRBD1. After removal of 5 bases from V and 5 bases from J, the junction contained 10 bases not matched to a gene. The CDR3 spans 15 residues. The V gene's germline CDR1 is SGHTA and CDR2 FQGNSA. This CDR3 reads CASSVAGTGYHEQYF. The CDR3 nucleotides are TGTGCCAGCAGCGTCGCCGGGACAGGGTATCACGAGCAGTACTTC.

This rearrangement joins TRBV4-1 to TRBJ2-1; D possibly corresponds to TRBD2 (6 bases). The length of the CDR3 is 16 residues. The germline gives CDR1 MGHRA, CDR2 YSYEKL. The V and J ends lost 2 bases and 7 bases respectively, with 18 bases between them. CDR3 protein: CASSQRFSSAGNEQFF. As DNA, the CDR3 is TGCGCCAGCAGCCAACGTTTTTCTAGCGCGGGGAATGAGCAGTTCTTC.

V and J are TRBV6-5 and TRBJ2-7; a possible D gene is TRBD1 (6 bases). Trimming shortened V by 3 bases and J by 2 bases, and 14 bases separated the two germline ends. The CDR3 covers 15 residues. Germline-derived CDR1 and CDR2 are MNHEY and SVGAGI. The CDR3 DNA is TGTGCCAGCAGTTATCGAGAGGACAGCGCCTACGAGCAGTACTTC. Translating it yields CASSYREDSAYEQYF.

The chain has TRBV5-4 and TRBJ2-7; 10 nucleotides agree with TRBD1. There are 15 residues in the CDR3. Trimming removed 4 bases from V and 4 bases from J; junction bases left unmatched: 8. Germline V gives CDR1 SGHNT, CDR2 YYREEE (reference sequence). DNA for the CDR3: TGTGCCAGCAGCCCACCGGGACAGGGGATTTACGAGCAGTACTTC. Translation: CASSPPGQGIYEQYF.

CDR3 in amino acids: CASSVTSGRVTDTQYF. CDR3 DNA sequence: TGTGCCAGTAGTGTGACTAGCGGGAGGGTCACAGATACGCAGTATTTT. The chain employs TRBV19 and TRBJ2-3, with 14 bases aligning to TRBD2. J lost 2 bases, V lost 5 bases, and 3 bases had no gene match. The germline V gene encodes CDR1 LNHDA and CDR2 SQIVND (reference sequence). This CDR3 comprises 16 residues.

This rearrangement joins TRBV7-9 to TRBJ2-4, with 9 bases lining up with TRBD2. The CDR3 has 15 residues. Trimming took 5 bases from V and 8 from J; bases not matched to a gene: 10. In germline, CDR1 is SEHNR, CDR2 FQNEAQ (reference sequence). The CDR3 loop is CASSRTSVAGDIQYF. The CDR3 DNA reads as TGTGCCAGCAGCCGAACATCGGTAGCGGGGGACATTCAGTACTTC. Full variable domain (outside the CDR3, taken from reference TRBV7-9 and TRBJ2-4): DTGVSQNPRHKITKRGQNVTFRCDPISEHNRLYWYRQTLGQGPEFLTYFQNEAQLEKSRLLSDRFSAERPKGSFSTLEIQRTEQGDSAMYLCASSRTSVAGDIQYFGAGTRLSVL.

The rearrangement uses TRBV5-1 and TRBJ2-1; 9 nucleotides match TRBD1. Trimming cost V 0 bases and J 5 bases; bases outside gene matches: 6. Germline V CDR1 and CDR2: SGHRS, YFSETQ. This CDR3 contains 16 residues. Here the CDR3 reads CASSLVGQGLDNEQFF. The CDR3 DNA follows: TGCGCCAGCAGCTTGGTGGGACAGGGCCTCGACAATGAGCAGTTCTTC.

V gene TRBV30 combines with J gene TRBJ1-1; D possibly corresponds to TRBD1 (5 bases). Germline V gene sequence: CDR1 GTSNPN, CDR2 SVGIG (reference sequence). V was cut by 0 bases and J by 5 bases, with 10 bases left in between. This CDR3 region has 13 residues. CDR3 sequence: CAWSVWGGTEAFF. The CDR3 bases are TGTGCCTGGAGTGTATGGGGGGGGACTGAAGCTTTCTTT.

The chain has TRBV18 and TRBJ2-7; 7 bases fit TRBD2. The CDR3 runs 15 residues. The V segment lost 4 bases and the J segment 0 bases; nucleotides outside the gene matches: 6. CDR1 and CDR2 (germline): KGHSH, LQKENI. Here the CDR3 DNA reads TGTGCCAGCTCACGCCTAGCGGTAAGCTCCTACGAGCAGTACTTC. This encodes CASSRLAVSSYEQYF.

The chain is built from TRBV7-3 and TRBJ2-7, with 8 nucleotides matching TRBD2. The CDR3 has 16 amino acids. CDR1 and CDR2 (germline): SGHTA, FQGTGA. The J segment lost 6 bases and the V segment lost 1 base, leaving 11 bases of the junction unmatched. The CDR3 loop reads CASSLNPAGGRVEQYF. The CDR3 DNA reads as TGTGCCAGCAGCTTAAACCCCGCGGGGGGTAGGGTCGAGCAGTACTTC. Combining the CDR3 with reference TRBV7-3 and TRBJ2-7 gives the whole variable domain GAGVSQTPSNKVTEKGKYVELRCDPISGHTALYWYRQSLGQGPEFLIYFQGTGAADDSGLPNDRFFAVRPEGSVSTLKIQRTERGDSAVYLCASSLNPAGGRVEQYFGPGTRLTVT.

The rearrangement links TRBV29-1 to TRBJ2-5; D is unresolved. Trimming left V 2 bases short and J 6 bases short, with 7 bases between. The CDR3 covers 11 residues. Looked up from germline, CDR1 is SQVTM and CDR2 is ANQGSEA. DNA of the CDR3: TGCAGCGTTGAATCAGGAAAGACCCAGTACTTC. Translating gives CSVESGKTQYF.

This chain uses TRBV6-5 with TRBJ2-2, with 7 bases fitting TRBD2. CDR3 length: 13 amino acids. J lost 3 bases, V lost 6 bases, and 1 base had no gene match. Per the germline V gene, CDR1 is MNHEY and CDR2 is SVGAGI. CDR3 region: CASRRGYTGELFF. CDR3 DNA sequence: TGTGCCAGCAGGCGGGGGTACACCGGGGAGCTGTTTTTT.

The V call is TRBV13, the J call TRBJ2-7; tentatively, D is TRBD2 (5 bases). Germline CDR1 is PRHDT and CDR2 is FYEKMQ (reference sequence). Between the trimmed V and J ends, which lost 2 bases and 6 bases, there was a span of 11 bases. The CDR3 runs 13 residues. The CDR3 coding sequence is TGTGCCAGCAGCTTACGGGCTGCGGGCGAGCAGTACTTC. It yields the protein CASSLRAAGEQYF.

The V and J genes are TRBV4-2 and TRBJ1-5, with 7 bases that match TRBD1. V trimming: 0 bases; J trimming: 5 bases; junction bases outside the gene matches: 7. Germline CDR1 LGHNA, CDR2 YNFKEQ. CDR3 length equals 16 residues. This CDR3 is CASSQDRLQGYQPQHF. CDR3 in DNA: TGTGCCAGCAGCCAAGATCGTTTACAGGGGTATCAGCCCCAGCATTTT.

CDR3 loop: CASSDRSDNVYGYTF. CDR3 coding DNA: TGCGCCAGCAGTGACCGTTCTGACAACGTATATGGCTACACCTTC. The genes are TRBV10-1 and TRBJ1-2; D unclear. V was pared by 3 bases and J by 5 bases, with 16 bases between. This CDR3 spans 15 amino acids. Germline V gene data show CDR1 as WNHNN and CDR2 as SYGVQD (reference sequence).

The chain recombines TRBV4-1 with TRBJ1-4; TRBD1 agrees at 7 bases. The germline gives CDR1 MGHRA, CDR2 YSYEKL. V shed 0 bases, J shed 3 bases, and the junction held 1 base outside the gene matches. The CDR3 runs 15 residues. For the CDR3, the DNA is TGCGCCAGCAGCCAAGACCAGGGGGCTAATGAAAAACTGTTTTTT. Its translation: CASSQDQGANEKLFF.

This rearrangement joins TRBV25-1 to TRBJ1-2; tentatively, D is TRBD1 (5 bases). The CDR3 runs 12 residues. The germline CDR1 and CDR2 sequences are MGHDK and SYGVNS. V lost 7 bases to trimming and J lost 5 bases, with 11 bases between them. The CDR3 region is CASIGEGYGYTF. The CDR3 nucleotides are TGTGCCAGCATAGGGGAAGGGTATGGCTACACCTTC.

This sequence joins TRBV4-1 and TRBJ2-1, with D maybe TRBD2 (6 bases). The CDR3 length is 15 residues. V shed 4 bases and J shed 3 bases, with 13 bases lying between them. Germline V lookup: CDR1 MGHRA, CDR2 YSYEKL. The CDR3 reads CASSPRGSGYNEQFF. The DNA for the CDR3 is TGCGCCAGCAGCCCTCGGGGTAGCGGCTACAATGAGCAGTTCTTC.

The chain employs TRBV29-1 and TRBJ1-2; 11 bases map to TRBD1. There are 13 residues in the CDR3. The junction had 2 bases not matched to a gene; V was cut back by 4 bases and J by 4 bases. Germline CDR1 and CDR2: SQVTM and ANQGSEA. DNA of the CDR3: TGCAGCGTTGTGGACAGGGGGCTCTATGGCTACACCTTC. Its translation is CSVVDRGLYGYTF.

The CDR3 here is CASRGLVKDLRQYF. The CDR3 bases are TGTGCCAGCAGGGGACTAGTAAAAGACCTACGGCAGTACTTC. The chain is built from TRBV6-1 and TRBJ2-7, with TRBD2 matching 8 bases. The CDR3 is 14 residues long. Trimming cost V 6 bases and J 9 bases; bases outside gene matches: 13. Germline V gene lookup returns CDR1 MNHNS and CDR2 SASEGT.